These 14 T cell receptor beta chains share one sample of origin, sequenced in a study of blood T cell repertoires in COVID-19. The assay was immunoSEQ multiplex PCR, and TCRdb's table has in-frame clones only and misses some. The profile shows hundreds of thousands of clones, 85% to 90% of them singletons. Sequenced material: peripheral blood. These receptors were taken from a woman aged 25 to 39 with COVID-19, enrolled during active disease.

The chain carries TRBV28 and TRBJ1-4; TRBD1 is a possible D gene (6 bases). Germline CDR1 MDHEN, CDR2 SYDVKM. This CDR3 region has 17 residues. The V end lost 5 bases, the J end lost 5 bases, and 21 bases lay between the germline ends. The CDR3 reads CASSRPRGGGVNEKLFF. The CDR3 nucleotides read TGTGCCAGCAGTCGTCCCAGGGGAGGGGGTGTAAATGAAAAACTGTTTTTT.

In its sample, this clone was seen once. The genes are TRBV2 and TRBJ1-4; D uncertain. Germline V gene data show CDR1 as SNHLY and CDR2 as FYNNEI. CDR3 length equals 15 residues. Between the trimmed V and J ends, which lost 7 bases and 6 bases, there was a span of 18 bases. CDR3 sequence: CASTPLSLGDEKLFF. The CDR3 DNA reads as TGTGCCAGCACCCCTCTCTCCCTCGGGGATGAAAAACTGTTTTTT.

The CDR3 reads CASSVGPTGFGSWADTQYF. The DNA of the CDR3 is TGTGCCAGCAGCGTAGGACCCACAGGGTTCGGTAGTTGGGCAGATACGCAGTATTTT. The chain links TRBV9 to TRBJ2-3; a possible D gene is TRBD1 (6 bases). Trimming took off 0 bases at V and 4 bases at J, with 24 bases between the two ends. Germline assignment: CDR1 SGDLS and CDR2 YYNGEE. This CDR3 region has 19 residues.

The V call is TRBV11-2, the J call TRBJ2-2; tentatively, D is TRBD1 (5 bases). Germline CDR1 SGHAT, CDR2 FQNNGV. Trimming took off 3 bases at V and 5 bases at J, with 7 bases between the two ends. The CDR3 has 13 residues. As DNA, the CDR3 is TGTGCCAGCAGCTTTCAGGGTACCGGGGAGCTGTTTTTT. Protein sequence: CASSFQGTGELFF.

This chain joins TRBV6-6 and TRBJ2-7; 8 bases match TRBD2. The junction had 6 bases not matched to a gene; V was cut back by 6 bases and J by 5 bases. Germline V gene lookup returns CDR1 MNHNY and CDR2 SVGAGI (reference sequence). CDR3 size: 13 residues. The CDR3 loop is CASRGLGPDEQYF. CDR3 nucleotide sequence: TGTGCCAGCAGGGGACTAGGGCCGGACGAGCAGTACTTC.

The rearrangement joins TRBV27 to TRBJ1-1, with 9 bases identical to TRBD1. Germline V CDR1 and CDR2: MNHEY, SMNVEV (reference sequence). This CDR3 is 14 amino acids long. The V segment lost 3 bases and the J segment 6 bases; nucleotides outside the gene matches: 5. CDR3 DNA: TGTGCCAGCAGTTTTTGGGACAGGGACCCTGAAGCTTTCTTT. It is translated as CASSFWDRDPEAFF.

The gene calls are TRBV10-3 and TRBJ2-7, with 9 bases matching TRBD2. The CDR3 contains 14 residues. Per germline, CDR1 ENHRY and CDR2 SYGVKD. Trimming removed 9 bases from V and 8 bases from J; junction bases left unmatched: 14. As DNA, the CDR3 is TGTGCCATGTCGCCTTTAGCGGGAGAAACGAAGCAGTACTTC. This encodes CAMSPLAGETKQYF.

The rearrangement uses TRBV11-3 and TRBJ2-7, with D uncertain. The V and J ends lost 2 bases and 0 bases respectively, with 5 bases between them. CDR3 length: 13 amino acids. Per the germline V gene, CDR1 is SGHNT and CDR2 is YENEEA. The CDR3 bases are TGTGCCAGCAGCTTACAAAACTCCTACGAGCAGTACTTC. This translates into CASSLQNSYEQYF.

Comment on this clone: The same CDR3 is also encoded by other DNA sequences in this sample. V is TRBV5-4 and J is TRBJ2-7; weak D call: TRBD1 (6 bases). The germline gives CDR1 SGHNT, CDR2 YYREEE (reference sequence). This CDR3 contains 13 residues. Trimming shortened V by 1 base and J by 3 bases, and 8 bases separated the two germline ends. The DNA of the CDR3 is TGTGCCAGCAGCTTGACACAGGGCTACGAGCAGTACTTC. This sequence encodes CASSLTQGYEQYF.

The CDR3 DNA reads as TGTGCCAGCAGCCCAGCCCGGACAGGGACCTACGAGCAGTACTTC. This sequence encodes CASSPARTGTYEQYF. The chain employs TRBV4-2 and TRBJ2-7; 8 bases line up with TRBD1. With 4 bases clipped from V and 2 bases from J, the junction kept 7 bases outside the gene matches. The CDR3 length is 15 residues. The germline gives CDR1 LGHNA, CDR2 YNFKEQ.

This clone came up once. This chain joins TRBV2 and TRBJ1-1, with D tentatively TRBD1 (5 bases). The V gene's germline CDR1 is SNHLY and CDR2 FYNNEI. The length of the CDR3 is 14 residues. Between the trimmed V and J ends, which lost 10 bases and 0 bases, there was a span of 15 bases. The CDR3 loop reads CAISRGGMNTEAFF. The CDR3 DNA sequence: TGTGCCATTTCCCGGGGGGGGATGAACACTGAAGCTTTCTTT.

V usage is TRBV19 and J usage is TRBJ1-4; weak D call: TRBD1 (6 bases). The V end lost 7 bases, the J end lost 6 bases, and 15 bases lay between the germline ends. This CDR3 spans 14 amino acids. Germline assignment: CDR1 LNHDA and CDR2 SQIVND (reference sequence). CDR3 loop: CASNAQGMDEKLFF. In DNA form, the CDR3 reads TGTGCCAGTAATGCACAGGGTATGGATGAAAAACTGTTTTTT.

The chain links TRBV6-4 to TRBJ1-5, with a weak D call TRBD1 (5 bases). Germline CDR1 MRHNA, CDR2 SNTAGT. The V end was cut by 2 bases, the J end by 0 bases, with 14 bases between. CDR3 length: 17 amino acids. CDR3 region: CASSDPSRQYSNQPQHF. The CDR3 bases are TGTGCCAGCAGTGACCCGAGTCGACAGTATAGCAATCAGCCCCAGCATTTT.

This clone was counted once. The rearrangement uses TRBV2 and TRBJ1-2, with a possible D match to TRBD1 (5 bases). The CDR3 length is 13 residues. Deletions cut 6 bases from V and 5 bases from J, with 13 bases between. Germline-derived CDR1 and CDR2 are SNHLY and FYNNEI. The CDR3 DNA reads as TGTGCCAGCAGGGAACAGGAGGCGTATGGCTACACCTTC. It specifies CASREQEAYGYTF.